The 20 T cell receptor beta chains below come from one sample, sequenced in a study of cytomegalovirus exposure and HLA in healthy donors. The PCR ran on 60 Vbeta and 13 Jbeta primers. Repertoires were generated with immunoSEQ multiplex PCR, while TCRdb's copy carries only in-frame clones and drops some. The sample lists approximately 140,000 clones, over 70% occurring once. The sample was PBMCs. These receptors all stem from a man aged 35 to 55 in good health and CMV-seropositive.

This chain joins TRBV27 and TRBJ1-3; 8 bases are shared with TRBD1. The V gene's germline CDR1 is MNHEY and CDR2 SMNVEV (reference sequence). The trim removed 4 bases at V and 2 bases at J, leaving 1 base unmatched. This CDR3 is built from 14 residues. As DNA, the CDR3 is TGTGCCAGCAGTTCAGGGGGCCCTGGAAACACCATATATTTT. It codes for CASSSGGPGNTIYF.

The genes are TRBV19 and TRBJ1-1; 8 bases are shared with TRBD1. The length of the CDR3 is 12 residues. Germline-derived CDR1 and CDR2 are LNHDA and SQIVND (reference sequence). The J segment lost 5 bases and the V segment lost 11 bases, leaving 7 bases of the junction unmatched. The CDR3: CASGQGRTEAFF. CDR3 in DNA: TGTGCCTCTGGACAGGGTCGGACTGAAGCTTTCTTT.

This chain connects TRBV10-1 to TRBJ2-3; D gene uncertain. CDR3 length equals 13 residues. Germline V lookup: CDR1 WNHNN, CDR2 SYGVQD (reference sequence). V lost 3 bases to trimming and J lost 2 bases, with 6 bases between them. As DNA, the CDR3 is TGCGCCAGCAGTGATACTCACACAGATACGCAGTATTTT. Its translation is CASSDTHTDTQYF.

The chain has TRBV5-1 and TRBJ2-7, with TRBD1 identical over 7 bases. The CDR3 totals 15 residues. CDR1 is SGHRS, CDR2 YFSETQ, per germline. V shed 5 bases, J shed 0 bases, and the junction held 8 bases outside the gene matches. The CDR3 region has the DNA TGCGCCAGCAGGTACCTAACAGGGGCCTCCTACGAGCAGTACTTC. The encoded protein is CASRYLTGASYEQYF.

The V and J genes are TRBV7-8 and TRBJ2-1; TRBD2 might be the D (5 bases). CDR1 and CDR2 (germline): SGHVS, FQNEAQ. CDR3 size: 13 residues. Between the trimmed V and J ends, which lost 5 bases and 13 bases, there was a span of 18 bases. The CDR3 nucleotides read TGTGCCAGCAGCATACTAGGAAGTTCTTTCCAGTTCTTC. This encodes CASSILGSSFQFF.

This clone has a handful of counts. The chain uses TRBV5-1 and TRBJ1-1; D possibly corresponds to TRBD1 (6 bases). Trimming cost V 5 bases and J 0 bases, with 11 bases left between them. The CDR3 is 14 residues long. Germline assignment: CDR1 SGHRS and CDR2 YFSETQ. This chain's CDR3 is CASSLTGLNTEAFF. The CDR3 DNA is TGCGCCAGCAGTTTGACAGGTTTGAACACTGAAGCTTTCTTT.

The rearrangement links TRBV28 to TRBJ2-7, with 11 bases matching TRBD2. Germline loops: CDR1 MDHEN, CDR2 SYDVKM. The ends lost 7 bases at V and 2 bases at J; junction bases unmatched: 7. The CDR3 is 15 amino acids. The CDR3 sequence: CASKAGTSGAYEQYF. The CDR3 DNA reads TGTGCCAGCAAGGCCGGGACTAGCGGTGCCTACGAGCAGTACTTC. The full variable domain, in which reference TRBV28 and TRBJ2-7 provide the parts outside the CDR3, is DVKVTQSSRYLVKRTGEKVFLECVQDMDHENMFWYRQDPGLGLRLIYFSYDVKMKEKGDIPEGYSVSREKKERFSLILESASTNQTSMYLCASKAGTSGAYEQYFGPGTRLTVT.

V and J are TRBV7-2 and TRBJ2-2, with 7 bases aligning to TRBD2. V was clipped by 1 base and J by 5 bases; unmatched bases: 7. Germline V lookup: CDR1 SGHTA, CDR2 FQGNSA. The CDR3 is made up of 16 amino acids. This CDR3 is CASSLGPAGRTGELFF. CDR3 DNA: TGTGCCAGCAGCTTAGGTCCAGCGGGGAGGACCGGGGAGCTGTTTTTT. Looking up the rest from reference TRBV7-2 and TRBJ2-2 gives the full variable domain: GAGVSQSPSNKVTEKGKDVELRCDPISGHTALYWYRQSLGQGLEFLIYFQGNSAPDKSGLPSDRFSAERTGGSVSTLTIQRTQQEDSAVYLCASSLGPAGRTGELFFGEGSRLTVL.

The chain is built from TRBV27 and TRBJ1-1; TRBD1 agrees at 9 bases. The germline V gene encodes CDR1 MNHEY and CDR2 SMNVEV (reference sequence). The CDR3 covers 17 residues. V lost 3 bases and J lost 5; bases outside the gene matches: 13. The CDR3 protein is CASSFFTAPTGGTEAFF. As DNA, the CDR3 is TGTGCCAGCAGTTTTTTTACCGCACCGACAGGGGGGACTGAAGCTTTCTTT.

The chain uses TRBV11-2 and TRBJ2-7, with 10 bases identical to TRBD1. The CDR3 loop spans 14 amino acids. V lost 4 bases, J lost 4 bases, and 4 bases stayed unmatched. Germline V gene data show CDR1 as SGHAT and CDR2 as FQNNGV. Here the CDR3 DNA reads TGTGCCAGCAGCTCCGGGACAGGGGTTTACGAGCAGTACTTC. It translates to CASSSGTGVYEQYF. Full variable domain (remainder filled in from reference TRBV11-2 and TRBJ2-7): EAGVAQSPRYKIIEKRQSVAFWCNPISGHATLYWYQQILGQGPKLLIQFQNNGVVDDSQLPKDRFSAERLKGVDSTLKIQPAKLEDSAVYLCASSSGTGVYEQYFGPGTRLTVT.

The V call is TRBV5-1, the J call TRBJ2-5; D unclear. The V and J ends lost 1 base and 2 bases respectively, with 3 bases between them. Germline V gene data show CDR1 as SGHRS and CDR2 as YFSETQ. CDR3 size: 12 residues. This CDR3 is CASSLRQETQYF. The CDR3 nucleotides read TGCGCCAGCAGCTTGCGTCAAGAGACCCAGTACTTC.

The chain uses TRBV5-6 and TRBJ2-7; weak D call: TRBD2 (6 bases). TRBJ2-1 matches the DNA end more closely, so the J call is doubtful. The CDR3 has 13 amino acids. Per the germline V gene, CDR1 is SGHDT and CDR2 is YYEEEE. In nucleotides, the CDR3 is TGTGCCAGCAGCCCGGTTGACGCCGGGACTCAGTTCTTC. Translating it yields CASSPVDAGTQFF.

This clone was detected once. The rearrangement uses TRBV6-5 and TRBJ1-5, with 11 positions matching TRBD1. CDR1 is MNHEY and CDR2 is SVGAGI in the germline V gene. V shed 2 bases and J 8 bases; nucleotides not matched to a gene: 2. There are 14 residues in the CDR3. CDR3 loop: CASSYRTGGEPQHF. Written as DNA, the CDR3 is TGTGCCAGCAGTTACCGGACAGGGGGCGAGCCCCAGCATTTT.

This clone was found once. The chain couples TRBV4-1 to TRBJ1-2, with D unresolved. Germline V gene lookup returns CDR1 MGHRA and CDR2 YSYEKL. CDR3 length: 14 amino acids. V was shortened by 0 bases and J by 12 bases, with 17 bases between the two germline ends. CDR3 region: CASSQDRWASWNTF. The CDR3 bases are TGCGCCAGCAGCCAAGACCGATGGGCGTCGTGGAACACCTTC.

CDR3 bases: TGTGCCTCCAGTCGGGATGAGGGAACGCTATTGAACACTGAAGCTTTCTTT. The encoded protein is CASSRDEGTLLNTEAFF. V usage is TRBV19 and J usage is TRBJ1-1; D is ambiguous. CDR3 length equals 17 residues. The germline V gene encodes CDR1 LNHDA and CDR2 SQIVND (reference sequence). Deletions cut 11 bases from V and 0 bases from J, with 25 bases between.

The chain combines TRBV2 with TRBJ2-7; D perhaps matches TRBD2 (6 bases). The V end lost 1 base, the J end lost 0 bases, and 16 bases lay between the germline ends. Germline lookup yields CDR1 SNHLY and CDR2 FYNNEI. This CDR3 has 17 amino acids. The CDR3: CASSEENGTPSSYEQYF. As DNA, the CDR3 is TGTGCCAGCAGTGAAGAGAACGGGACTCCTAGCTCCTACGAGCAGTACTTC.

This chain links TRBV5-6 with TRBJ1-1, with D perhaps matching TRBD1 (6 bases). The germline CDR1 and CDR2 sequences are SGHDT and YYEEEE. V lost 2 bases and J lost 8, with 10 bases in between. This CDR3 contains 12 residues. Here the CDR3 DNA reads TGTGCCAGCAGCTTCTTAGACAGGGAAGCTTTCTTT. It is translated as CASSFLDREAFF.

This clone has more than one count but fewer than ten. The chain uses TRBV4-1 and TRBJ1-5; D remains ambiguous. With 1 base removed from V and 3 bases from J, the gap between germline ends came to 13 bases. The CDR3 is made up of 16 amino acids. Germline V gene data show CDR1 as MGHRA and CDR2 as YSYEKL. The CDR3 protein is CASSQGGSQSNQPQHF. The CDR3 DNA reads as TGCGCCAGCAGCCAAGGCGGGTCCCAGTCCAATCAGCCCCAGCATTTT.

Notes on this clone: A read error may account for a junction end that differs from germline. The rearrangement joins TRBV29-1 to TRBJ2-7; D may be TRBD2 (5 bases). The CDR3 totals 13 residues. Germline V lookup: CDR1 SQVTM, CDR2 ANQGSEA. The CDR3: CSVNLDFSYEQHF. The CDR3 DNA reads TGCAGCGTTAATTTGGACTTCTCCTACGAGCAGCACTTC.

This chain's CDR3 is CASTTEQGEGGYTF. The CDR3 DNA sequence: TGTGCCAGCACCACCGAACAGGGGGAGGGTGGCTACACCTTC. The chain uses TRBV28 and TRBJ1-2; 8 bases align to TRBD1. Trimming took 7 bases from V and 7 from J; bases not matched to a gene: 11. Germline loops: CDR1 MDHEN, CDR2 SYDVKM. CDR3 length equals 14 residues.